This entry lists 29 T cell receptor beta chains sequenced from one sample in a study of T cells in localized non-small cell lung cancer. Repertoires were generated with immunoSEQ multiplex PCR, while TCRdb's copy carries only in-frame clones and drops some. Of over 30,000 clones in the sample, roughly 75% were seen once. The sample was peripheral blood, taken before any cancer treatment. The receptors here all came from a male donor at least 60 years old with stage II squamous cell lung carcinoma.

The chain combines TRBV5-8 with TRBJ2-5; the D gene is possibly TRBD2 (6 bases). Trimming pared 2 bases from V and 4 bases from J, leaving 15 bases between. Germline V gives CDR1 SGHTS, CDR2 YDEGEE. CDR3 size: 15 residues. The CDR3: CASSFGRELGETQYF. As DNA, the CDR3 is TGTGCCAGCAGCTTTGGTCGGGAGCTGGGAGAGACCCAGTACTTC.

V gene TRBV4-1 combines with J gene TRBJ1-1; no clear D gene. The V gene's germline CDR1 is MGHRA and CDR2 YSYEKL. The CDR3 consists of 16 residues. V lost 1 base and J lost 0, with 12 bases in between. CDR3 amino acids: CASSQGEQAMNTEAFF. Here the CDR3 DNA reads TGCGCCAGCAGCCAAGGGGAGCAAGCAATGAACACTGAAGCTTTCTTT.

V is TRBV10-1 and J is TRBJ1-1, with TRBD1 matching 8 bases. The CDR3 spans 17 residues. The germline CDR1 and CDR2 sequences are WNHNN and SYGVQD (reference sequence). With V trimmed by 5 bases and J by 1 base, 12 bases remained unmatched. CDR3 coding DNA: TGCGCCAGCAGTTTTGGCAGGGGGCCCTTCGGGAACACTGAAGCTTTCTTT. Translating gives CASSFGRGPFGNTEAFF.

The rearrangement uses TRBV18 and TRBJ2-7; 7 nucleotides align to TRBD1. This CDR3 is built from 15 residues. Germline V CDR1 and CDR2: KGHSH, LQKENI. The trim removed 4 bases at V and 6 bases at J, leaving 12 bases unmatched. CDR3 in DNA: TGTGCCAGCTCACTTCAGAGACAGGGAAAAAGCGAGCAGTACTTC. It yields the protein CASSLQRQGKSEQYF.

V is TRBV29-1 and J is TRBJ1-4; TRBD1 is a possible D gene (5 bases). The V end lost 7 bases, the J end lost 3 bases, and 9 bases lay between the germline ends. The CDR3 is 12 residues long. CDR1 and CDR2 from the germline V gene are SQVTM and ANQGSEA. CDR3 residues: CSARDPNEKLFF. The CDR3 coding sequence is TGCAGCGCACGGGACCCTAATGAAAAACTGTTTTTT.

In its sample, this clone was seen a few times. The V call is TRBV18, the J call TRBJ2-7; 8 nucleotides match TRBD1. V was pared by 6 bases and J by 13 bases, with 8 bases of the junction left unmatched. This CDR3 is built from 11 residues. Germline-derived CDR1 and CDR2 are KGHSH and LQKENI. CDR3 sequence: CASSQDRERYF. CDR3 DNA sequence: TGTGCCAGCTCCCAGGACAGGGAGCGCTACTTC.

This clone appeared a single time. The chain recombines TRBV5-5 with TRBJ1-4; a weak D match, TRBD1 (6 bases). The V end was cut by 7 bases, the J end by 4 bases, with 14 bases between. Germline V gene sequence: CDR1 SGHKS, CDR2 YYEKEE (reference sequence). The CDR3 sequence is 14 residues long. The CDR3 sequence is CASARGALNEKLFF. The CDR3 coding sequence is TGTGCCAGCGCCCGGGGGGCGCTTAATGAAAAACTGTTTTTT.

V usage is TRBV6-1 and J usage is TRBJ2-7, with 16 bases lining up with TRBD2. Germline V gives CDR1 MNHNS, CDR2 SASEGT. The CDR3 is 15 amino acids. V shed 7 bases, J shed 6 bases, and the junction held 6 bases outside the gene matches. CDR3 loop: CASIAGTSGRVEQYF. The CDR3 bases are TGTGCCAGCATTGCCGGGACTAGCGGGAGGGTCGAGCAGTACTTC.

This clone was counted only a few times. The rearrangement joins TRBV18 to TRBJ2-7; 7 positions match TRBD1. There are 15 residues in the CDR3. Germline lookup yields CDR1 KGHSH and CDR2 LQKENI. The junction had 7 bases not matched to a gene; V was cut back by 3 bases and J by 2 bases. The CDR3 DNA follows: TGTGCCAGCTCACCCAATAGGGACAGCACCTACGAGCAGTACTTC. Translating it yields CASSPNRDSTYEQYF.

The chain combines TRBV7-8 with TRBJ1-1; D might be TRBD1 (6 bases). Germline lookup yields CDR1 SGHVS and CDR2 FQNEAQ. The CDR3 runs 16 residues. Trimming stripped 5 bases from V and 0 bases from J, with 16 bases between. The CDR3, as DNA: TGTGCCAGCAGCCCTTCGACAGGTCACATGAACACTGAAGCTTTCTTT. Translating it yields CASSPSTGHMNTEAFF.

The chain joins TRBV7-9 to TRBJ1-1, with a weak D call TRBD1 (5 bases). V was cut by 1 base and J by 7 bases, with 10 bases left in between. CDR1 SEHNR and CDR2 FQNEAQ come from the germline V gene (reference sequence). The CDR3 runs to 13 residues. For the CDR3, the DNA is TGTGCCAGCAGCTTAGAGCGAGGGGATGAAGCTTTCTTT. This encodes CASSLERGDEAFF.

This clone came up a few times. The rearrangement joins TRBV19 to TRBJ2-2; 8 bases are shared with TRBD2. This CDR3 is 14 amino acids long. CDR1 LNHDA and CDR2 SQIVND come from the germline V gene (reference sequence). V dropped 8 bases and J dropped 1; count of bases not matched to a gene: 3. The CDR3 sequence is CASDTSGNTGELFF. CDR3 nucleotide sequence: TGTGCCAGTGATACTAGCGGGAACACCGGGGAGCTGTTTTTT.

The CDR3 here is CATREATSTDTQYF. The CDR3, as DNA: TGTGCCACCCGGGAGGCGACTAGCACAGATACGCAGTATTTT. The chain employs TRBV5-4 and TRBJ2-3; 7 positions agree with TRBD2. The CDR3 is 14 amino acids. V trimming: 9 bases; J trimming: 0 bases; junction bases outside the gene matches: 7. In germline, CDR1 is SGHNT, CDR2 YYREEE (reference sequence).

This clone was observed a few times. V usage is TRBV6-5 and J usage is TRBJ1-2, with unresolved D. The V and J ends lost 2 bases and 0 bases respectively, with 10 bases between them. Germline assignment: CDR1 MNHEY and CDR2 SVGAGI. The CDR3 loop spans 15 amino acids. Here the CDR3 DNA reads TGTGCCAGCAGTTACGGGGTCGGGGCTAACTATGGCTACACCTTC. Translated: CASSYGVGANYGYTF.

The chain combines TRBV10-3 with TRBJ2-5, with D possibly TRBD2 on 6 matching bases. V dropped 4 bases and J dropped 1 base, with 10 bases sitting between them. The CDR3 consists of 14 residues. Germline loops: CDR1 ENHRY, CDR2 SYGVKD. The CDR3 protein is CAISAGLPQETQYF. The CDR3 DNA follows: TGTGCCATCAGTGCGGGACTGCCCCAAGAGACCCAGTACTTC.

This clone showed up just a few times. The chain links TRBV29-1 to TRBJ1-2, with D perhaps TRBD1 (6 bases). CDR3 length: 17 amino acids. The germline V and J ends were trimmed by 4 bases and 5 bases, with 26 bases remaining between them. In germline, CDR1 is SQVTM, CDR2 ANQGSEA. CDR3 nucleotide sequence: TGCAGCGTTGGCGATCGCGGCAGGGGAGTTGGGCCTTATGGCTACACCTTC. Protein product: CSVGDRGRGVGPYGYTF.

V and J are TRBV6-4 and TRBJ2-2, with TRBD1 matching 7 bases. This CDR3 has 14 amino acids. Germline CDR1 and CDR2: MRHNA and SNTAGT. With V trimmed by 5 bases and J by 3 bases, 3 bases remained unmatched. CDR3 nucleotides: TGTGCCAGCAGTCGCGGACAGGACACCGGGGAGCTGTTTTTT. Its translation is CASSRGQDTGELFF.

This chain joins TRBV5-1 and TRBJ1-1, with D hard to call. Deletions cut 7 bases from V and 1 base from J, with 11 bases between. CDR1 and CDR2 (germline): SGHRS, YFSETQ. The CDR3 totals 13 residues. CDR3 sequence: CASGWSQNTEAFF. The DNA of the CDR3 is TGCGCCAGCGGATGGAGTCAGAACACTGAAGCTTTCTTT.

The chain couples TRBV27 to TRBJ1-5; TRBD1 is a possible D gene (5 bases). V was clipped by 5 bases and J by 7 bases, with 12 bases between them. The germline V gene has CDR1 MNHEY and CDR2 SMNVEV (reference sequence). There are 13 residues in the CDR3. CDR3 DNA sequence: TGTGCCAGCAGTCAGGGAACTCGACAGCCCCAGCATTTT. Its translation: CASSQGTRQPQHF.

This sequence joins TRBV28 and TRBJ2-7; 11 bases fit TRBD1. V dropped 8 bases and J dropped 4; count of bases not matched to a gene: 13. Germline V gives CDR1 MDHEN, CDR2 SYDVKM. CDR3 length: 16 residues. CDR3 nucleotides: TGTGCCAGCGCTTCGAGACGGACAGGGGGCGGGTACGAGCAGTACTTC. Its protein product is CASASRRTGGGYEQYF.

The chain links TRBV6-1 to TRBJ2-7; D is unclear. V lost 0 bases and J 3 bases, leaving 15 bases between the germline ends. Germline V gene lookup returns CDR1 MNHNS and CDR2 SASEGT. The CDR3 is 16 residues long. CDR3 protein: CASSEAASIILYEQYF. The CDR3 DNA reads TGTGCCAGCAGTGAAGCCGCGTCAATAATACTCTACGAGCAGTACTTC.

The CDR3 bases are TGTGCCTGGGGCAGGGCGTATGGCTACACCTTC. As protein: CAWGRAYGYTF. V is TRBV30 and J is TRBJ1-2, with D possibly TRBD1 on 5 matching bases. Germline V CDR1 and CDR2: GTSNPN, SVGIG (reference sequence). The CDR3 consists of 11 residues. V gave up 5 bases and J gave up 5 bases, with 9 bases separating them.

The chain joins TRBV19 to TRBJ1-2; D is possibly TRBD1 (6 bases). This CDR3 has 13 residues. V lost 4 bases to trimming and J lost 6 bases, with 12 bases between them. The V gene's germline CDR1 is LNHDA and CDR2 SQIVND (reference sequence). CDR3 in amino acids: CASSTRTAHGYTF. Here the CDR3 DNA reads TGTGCCAGTAGTACCAGGACAGCTCATGGCTACACCTTC.

V gene TRBV7-9 combines with J gene TRBJ2-3; TRBD1 might be the D (5 bases). The CDR3 runs 14 residues. Germline values: CDR1 SEHNR, CDR2 FQNEAQ (reference sequence). Between the trimmed V and J ends, which lost 6 bases and 1 base, there was a span of 11 bases. This CDR3 reads CASSQDRGTDTQYF. The CDR3, as DNA: TGTGCCAGCAGTCAAGACAGAGGCACAGATACGCAGTATTTT.

The chain couples TRBV7-2 to TRBJ2-5; D might be TRBD2 (6 bases). Germline-derived CDR1 and CDR2 are SGHTA and FQGNSA. The CDR3 is 15 amino acids. Trimming took 1 base from V and 1 from J, leaving 10 bases between them. The CDR3 nucleotides read TGTGCCAGCAGCTTAGGATCACTAGCCCAAGAGACCCAGTACTTC. As protein: CASSLGSLAQETQYF.

This clone has more than one count but fewer than ten. The chain is built from TRBV2 and TRBJ2-4, with unresolved D. The CDR3 sequence is 13 residues long. The germline gives CDR1 SNHLY, CDR2 FYNNEI. Trimming removed 7 bases at V and 0 bases at J, with 7 bases between. CDR3 loop: CASMPVAKNIQYF. DNA for the CDR3: TGTGCCAGCATGCCGGTAGCCAAAAACATTCAGTACTTC.

This clone was seen more than once but under ten times. The chain uses TRBV2 and TRBJ2-3, with D possibly TRBD1 on 6 matching bases. The germline V gene has CDR1 SNHLY and CDR2 FYNNEI. Trimming shortened V by 6 bases and J by 2 bases, and 9 bases separated the two germline ends. The CDR3 sequence is 13 residues long. CDR3 region: CASRGDNTDTQYF. The CDR3 DNA reads as TGTGCCAGCAGGGGGGACAACACAGATACGCAGTATTTT.

This clone was detected only a few times. This rearrangement joins TRBV5-5 to TRBJ1-4, with D possibly being TRBD1 (6 bases). Germline V gene sequence: CDR1 SGHKS, CDR2 YYEKEE (reference sequence). Trimming left V 3 bases short and J 5 bases short, with 11 bases between. The CDR3 totals 14 residues. The CDR3 DNA sequence: TGTGCCAGCAGCTGGGGGGGCAGAAATGAAAAACTGTTTTTT. This codes for CASSWGGRNEKLFF.

The chain carries TRBV10-3 and TRBJ2-3, with D uncertain. The germline V and J ends were trimmed by 6 bases and 4 bases, with 11 bases remaining between them. The germline CDR1 and CDR2 sequences are ENHRY and SYGVKD. The CDR3 consists of 13 residues. Written as DNA, the CDR3 is TGTGCCATCAGCCTCCCGGCGGCAGATACGCAGTATTTT. This codes for CAISLPAADTQYF.